The rows below give T cell receptor beta chains drawn from one sample of a study of T cells in localized non-small cell lung cancer. The table came from immunoSEQ multiplex PCR; TCRdb's copy has only in-frame clones and leaves some out. The sample yields under 50,000 clones, roughly 79% seen once. The sequences come from peripheral blood mononuclear cells, collected before any cancer treatment. The receptors were sampled from a man between 40 and 69 years old with stage III lung adenocarcinoma. Each CDR3 is given with its conserved first and last residue. Each record gives: clone size, CDR3 length, J gene, V gene, D gene, CDR3 protein, CDR3 DNA. The D gene is left open where the match is weak. Not every row has a clone size; where given, it reads once, few, many or a size class.

>.|15|TRBJ2-7|TRBV12-5|TRBD1
CASGRAGQGATEQYF
TGTGCTAGTGGTCGGGCGGGACAGGGGGCTACGGAGCAGTACTTC
>.|15|TRBJ2-3|TRBV5-1|.
CASCLGGASTDTQYF
TGCGCCAGCTGCCTGGGGGGCGCGAGCACAGATACGCAGTATTTT
>few|15|TRBJ1-4|TRBV11-2|.
CASSSEFSPNEKLFF
TGTGCCAGCAGCTCAGAGTTCTCGCCCAATGAAAAACTGTTTTTT
>few|13|TRBJ2-1|TRBV12-5|.
CASGLDWENEQFF
TGTGCTAGTGGTTTGGACTGGGAAAATGAGCAGTTCTTC
>.|15|TRBJ2-1|TRBV4-1|TRBD1
CASSQTGTDYNEQFF
TGCGCCAGCAGCCAGACCGGGACAGACTACAATGAGCAGTTCTTC
>.|17|TRBJ2-3|TRBV29-1|.
CSVVFVEVGGPGDTQYF
TGCAGCGTTGTTTTCGTGGAAGTGGGGGGGCCGGGGGATACGCAGTATTTT
>.|14|TRBJ2-1|TRBV19|TRBD1
CASSSRQGKAEQFF
TGTGCCAGTAGTTCCCGACAGGGGAAGGCTGAGCAGTTCTTC
>.|13|TRBJ1-5|TRBV27|TRBD1
CASWTGIDQPQHF
TGTGCCAGCTGGACAGGGATCGATCAGCCCCAGCATTTT
>few|16|TRBJ2-5|TRBV7-8|TRBD2
CASSLEASGGQETQYF
TGTGCCAGCAGCTTAGAGGCTAGCGGGGGGCAAGAGACCCAGTACTTC
>.|15|TRBJ1-1|TRBV6-5|TRBD1
CASSHPGTANTEAFF
TGTGCCAGCAGTCACCCCGGGACAGCGAACACTGAAGCTTTCTTT
>.|13|TRBJ2-2|TRBV19|.
CASSHQNTGELFF
TGTGCCAGTTCCCACCAGAACACCGGGGAGCTGTTTTTT
>.|15|TRBJ1-5|TRBV2|TRBD1
CASSVGTASNQPQHF
TGTGCCAGCAGTGTGGGGACAGCGTCCAATCAGCCCCAGCATTTT
>.|15|TRBJ2-7|TRBV15|.
CATSRDEQGPYEQYF
TGTGCCACCAGCAGAGATGAACAGGGACCCTACGAGCAGTACTTC
>once|12|TRBJ2-7|TRBV11-2|.
CASSLDSYEQYF
TGTGCCAGCAGCTTGGACTCTTACGAGCAGTACTTC
>.|12|TRBJ2-7|TRBV30|.
CASREKAYEQYF
TGTGCCTCCCGGGAGAAGGCCTACGAGCAGTACTTC
>.|14|TRBJ2-6|TRBV10-3|.
CAISVGSGANVLTF
TGTGCCATCAGTGTGGGTTCTGGGGCCAACGTCCTGACTTTC
>.|16|TRBJ2-2|TRBV6-6|.
CASTPGGTSNTGELFF
TGTGCCAGCACCCCAGGCGGGACATCTAACACCGGGGAGCTGTTTTTT
>.|16|TRBJ1-5|TRBV7-8|.
CASSPSHHREGQPQHF
TGTGCCAGCAGCCCCAGTCATCACCGGGAGGGTCAGCCCCAGCATTTT
>once|17|TRBJ2-3|TRBV18|.
CASSPVGGTAYTGTQYF
TGTGCCAGCTCACCAGTGGGAGGGACAGCCTACACGGGTACGCAGTATTTT
>.|14|TRBJ2-5|TRBV27|.
CASSLEKGGLTQYF
TGTGCCAGCAGTTTAGAAAAGGGGGGCCTGACCCAGTACTTC
>.|15|TRBJ2-1|TRBV7-8|TRBD2
CASSFASGAYNEQFF
TGTGCCAGCAGCTTCGCTAGCGGGGCCTACAATGAGCAGTTCTTC
>.|14|TRBJ2-5|TRBV18|.
CASSPPWGRETQYF
TGTGCCAGCTCACCTCCTTGGGGCAGAGAGACCCAGTACTTC
>.|15|TRBJ2-7|TRBV28|.
CASTTPGRGSYEQYF
TGTGCCAGCACTACCCCGGGCAGGGGCTCCTACGAGCAGTACTTC
>.|12|TRBJ2-7|TRBV6-6|.
CASSFRTDEQYF
TGTGCCAGCAGTTTTCGGACGGACGAGCAGTACTTC
>.|13|TRBJ1-1|TRBV6-1|.
CATSEGATTEAFF
TGTGCCACCTCGGAAGGCGCTACCACTGAAGCTTTCTTT